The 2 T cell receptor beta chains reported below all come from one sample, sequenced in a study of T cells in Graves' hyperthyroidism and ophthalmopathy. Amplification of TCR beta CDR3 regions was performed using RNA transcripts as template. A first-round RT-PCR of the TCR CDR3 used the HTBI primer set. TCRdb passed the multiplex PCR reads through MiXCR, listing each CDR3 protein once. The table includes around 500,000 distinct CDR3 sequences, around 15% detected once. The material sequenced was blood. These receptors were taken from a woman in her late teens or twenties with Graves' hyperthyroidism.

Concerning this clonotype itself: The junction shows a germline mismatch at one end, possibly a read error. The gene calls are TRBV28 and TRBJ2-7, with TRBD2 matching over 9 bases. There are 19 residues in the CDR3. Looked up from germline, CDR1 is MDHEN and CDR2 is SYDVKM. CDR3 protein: CVSSLGSGARRGGTYEQYF. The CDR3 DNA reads TGTGTCAGCAGTTTAGGCTCAGGGGCGAGGCGGGGGGGGACATACGAGCAGTACTTC.

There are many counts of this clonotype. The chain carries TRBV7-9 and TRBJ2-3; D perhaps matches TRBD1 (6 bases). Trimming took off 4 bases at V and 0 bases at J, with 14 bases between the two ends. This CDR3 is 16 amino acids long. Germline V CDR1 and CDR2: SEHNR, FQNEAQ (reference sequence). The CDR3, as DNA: TGTGCCAGCAGCTCACACAGGACAGCTAGCACAGATACGCAGTATTTT. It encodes CASSSHRTASTDTQYF.